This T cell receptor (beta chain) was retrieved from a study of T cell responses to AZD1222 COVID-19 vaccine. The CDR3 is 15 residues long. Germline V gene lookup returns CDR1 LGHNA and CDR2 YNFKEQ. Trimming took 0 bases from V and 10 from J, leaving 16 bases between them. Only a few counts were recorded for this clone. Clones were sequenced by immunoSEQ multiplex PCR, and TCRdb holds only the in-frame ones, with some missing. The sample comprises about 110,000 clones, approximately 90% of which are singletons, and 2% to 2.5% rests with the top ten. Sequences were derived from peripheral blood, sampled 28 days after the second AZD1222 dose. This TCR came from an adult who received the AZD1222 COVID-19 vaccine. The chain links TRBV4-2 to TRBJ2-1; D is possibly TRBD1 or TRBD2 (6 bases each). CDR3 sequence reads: CASSQDETGAGEQFF. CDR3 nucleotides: TGTGCCAGCAGCCAAGATGAAACGGGGGCAGGGGAGCAGTTCTTC.